The 13 T cell receptor gamma chains reported below all come from one sample, sequenced in a study of Vδ1+ human thymocytes. Study-wide results and limits: In the thymus, TRG and TRD repertoires looked highly polyclonal with Gaussian CDR3 lengths.

Extracted RNA was reverse transcribed into cDNA. Pooled V-gene forward primers with one constant-region reverse primer generated the CDR3 amplicons by multiplex PCR. TCRdb fed the multiplex PCR reads into CATT to redo clone calling. The sample comprises 36,000 or so gamma-chain clones, over 20% of which are singletons, and 1.5% to 2% rests with the top ten. No antigen has been assigned to these receptors. The sample comprised Vdelta1+ gamma-delta thymocytes from the thymus. Subset: FACS-sorted CD3+ TCRalphabeta- TCRVdelta1+ TCRVdelta2- thymocytes. The receptors come from a girl under three years old who had congenital heart surgery.

This clone was counted only a few times. Germline and junction disagree at one end, which may indicate a read error. The rearrangement links TRGV9 to TRGJ1 or TRGJ2. Germline V gene data show CDR1 as GITISATS and CDR2 as ISYDGTV (reference sequence). This CDR3 has 10 amino acids. CDR3 sequence (DNA): TGTGCCTGCGATTATTATAAGAGACTCTTT. It is translated as CACDYYKRLF.

This chain joins TRGV9 and TRGJ1 or TRGJ2. Germline V lookup: CDR1 GITISATS, CDR2 ISYDGTV (reference sequence). The CDR3 has 14 residues. V lost 0 bases to trimming and J lost 8 bases; unmatched junction nucleotides: 10. CDR3 sequence: CALWEVREGDKKLF. The CDR3 DNA reads TGTGCCTTGTGGGAGGTGCGGGAGGGGGATAAGAAACTCTTT.

This rearrangement joins TRGV8 to TRGJ1 or TRGJ2. Germline V lookup: CDR1 VENAVY, CDR2 YDSYNSRV. V gave up 2 bases and J gave up 5 bases; unmatched junction bases: 12. CDR3 length equals 15 residues. As DNA, the CDR3 is TGTGCCACCTGGGATAAAAAACCGCTAGATTATAAGAAACTCTTT. It encodes CATWDKKPLDYKKLF.

This clone appeared a few times. This chain joins TRGV3 and TRGJ1 or TRGJ2. Trimming at V came to 2 bases and at J to 1 base, leaving 11 bases not matched to a gene. The CDR3 spans 16 residues. CDR1 and CDR2 (germline): VTNTFY, YDVSTARD (reference sequence). CDR3 residues: CATWDKSKDNYYKKLF. In nucleotides, the CDR3 is TGTGCCACCTGGGACAAGTCCAAAGATAATTATTATAAGAAACTCTTT.

V and J are TRGV9 and TRGJP1. Trimming cost V 4 bases and J 4 bases; bases outside gene matches: 6. The germline gives CDR1 GITISATS, CDR2 ISYDGTV (reference sequence). The CDR3 contains 14 residues. This chain's CDR3 is CALWDYDTGWFKIF. The DNA for the CDR3 is TGTGCCTTGTGGGATTATGACACTGGTTGGTTCAAGATATTT.

This clone showed up just a few times. Other DNA sequences in the sample encode the same CDR3. V usage is TRGV2 and J usage is TRGJ1 or TRGJ2. The germline gives CDR1 EGSNGY, CDR2 YDSYNSKV. The CDR3 consists of 12 residues. J was trimmed by 9 bases and V by 0 bases; bases with no gene match: 5. The CDR3: CATWDGPSKKLF. The CDR3 region has the DNA TGTGCCACCTGGGACGGGCCCAGTAAGAAACTCTTT.

The rearrangement links TRGV8 to TRGJ1 or TRGJ2. The CDR3 covers 14 residues. V was clipped by 1 base and J by 7 bases; unmatched bases: 10. Germline lookup yields CDR1 VENAVY and CDR2 YDSYNSRV. The CDR3: CATWDSRLRYKKLF. The CDR3 DNA reads as TGTGCCACCTGGGATAGCCGACTGCGCTATAAGAAACTCTTT.

This clone has just a few counts. This chain uses TRGV3 with TRGJ1 or TRGJ2. Germline lookup yields CDR1 VTNTFY and CDR2 YDVSTARD (reference sequence). The CDR3 totals 14 residues. V was pared by 3 bases and J by 2 bases, with 7 bases of the junction left unmatched. The DNA of the CDR3 is TGTGCCACCTGGGACCCTCAACATTATTATAAGAAACTCTTT. Protein: CATWDPQHYYKKLF.

V and J are TRGV3 and TRGJP2. The CDR3 loop spans 16 amino acids. V dropped 1 base and J dropped 3; count of bases not matched to a gene: 8. Germline assignment: CDR1 VTNTFY and CDR2 YDVSTARD (reference sequence). The CDR3 coding sequence is TGTGCCACCTGGGACAGCCCGACAGGTAGTGATTGGATCAAGACGTTT. Residues: CATWDSPTGSDWIKTF.

Concerning this clone itself: Other DNA sequences within the sample encode an identical CDR3. This sequence joins TRGV3 and TRGJ1 or TRGJ2. The J segment lost 7 bases and the V segment lost 0 bases, leaving 6 bases of the junction unmatched. Germline V gives CDR1 VTNTFY, CDR2 YDVSTARD (reference sequence). The CDR3 covers 13 residues. The DNA for the CDR3 is TGTGCCACCTGGGACAGGCCGTGCTATAAGAAACTCTTT. As protein: CATWDRPCYKKLF.

The chain employs TRGV3 and TRGJ1 or TRGJ2. The CDR3 is 15 residues long. J gave up 1 base and V 0 bases, and 6 bases lay outside the gene matches. Germline V CDR1 and CDR2: VTNTFY, YDVSTARD (reference sequence). CDR3 sequence reads: CATWDRRFNYYKKLF. Written as DNA, the CDR3 is TGTGCCACCTGGGACAGGAGATTCAATTATTATAAGAAACTCTTT.

J is TRGJ1 or TRGJ2 and V is TRGV3. The germline gives CDR1 VTNTFY, CDR2 YDVSTARD (reference sequence). The CDR3 totals 11 residues. The ends lost 6 bases at V and 7 bases at J; junction bases unmatched: 6. Written as DNA, the CDR3 is TGTGCCACCTGGCCGGGCTATAAGAAACTCTTT. Its translation is CATWPGYKKLF.

V usage is TRGV2 and J usage is TRGJ1 or TRGJ2. In germline, CDR1 is EGSNGY, CDR2 YDSYNSKV. The CDR3 runs to 14 residues. V shed 0 bases and J 8 bases; nucleotides not matched to a gene: 10. The CDR3 here is CATWDGRGRNKKLF. CDR3 in DNA: TGTGCCACCTGGGACGGGCGGGGGAGGAATAAGAAACTCTTT.